The 21 T cell receptor beta chains below all came from one sample that was sequenced in a study of control samples from healthy donors and cancer patients. Using immunoSEQ multiplex PCR, the repertoire was profiled, and TCRdb retains in-frame clones only, with some absent. The sample yields some 82,000 clones, more than 70% seen once. Sequencing was done on a sample of blood. The receptors here all came from a man in his fifties or sixties in good health.

This clone was recorded once. The CDR3 loop is CASSQEAGGLDTQYF. CDR3 nucleotide sequence: TGCGCCAGCAGCCAAGAAGCGGGAGGGCTAGATACGCAGTATTTT. The chain combines TRBV4-3 with TRBJ2-3; the match to TRBD2 covers 10 bases. The CDR3 spans 15 residues. The germline CDR1 and CDR2 sequences are LGHNA and YSLEER. Losses at the gene ends were 0 bases for V and 5 bases for J; bases not matched to a gene: 2.

The chain employs TRBV11-2 and TRBJ1-2; 9 nucleotides line up with TRBD1. The CDR3 has 16 amino acids. CDR1 SGHAT and CDR2 FQNNGV come from the germline V gene. After removal of 5 bases from V and 4 bases from J, the junction contained 11 bases not matched to a gene. For the CDR3, the DNA is TGTGCCAGCAGCCCCGGGACAGGGAAAGGAGGCTATGGCTACACCTTC. Translation gives CASSPGTGKGGYGYTF.

The rearrangement uses TRBV5-5 and TRBJ1-5, with a possible D match to TRBD1 (6 bases). This CDR3 has 16 amino acids. Trimming took 4 bases from V and 0 from J, leaving 14 bases between them. The germline gives CDR1 SGHKS, CDR2 YYEKEE (reference sequence). Here the CDR3 reads CASSPWTDLSNQPQHF. CDR3 DNA: TGTGCCAGCAGCCCCTGGACAGATCTTAGCAATCAGCCCCAGCATTTT.

The J gene is TRBJ1-2, the V gene TRBV6-4; TRBD1 matches 7 bases. The CDR3 runs to 15 residues. Germline assignment: CDR1 MRHNA and CDR2 SNTAGT. The V gene end was trimmed by 6 bases and the J gene end by 1 base; junction bases not matched to a gene: 8. The CDR3 region is CASSRRAGGNYGYTF. In DNA form, the CDR3 reads TGTGCCAGCAGCAGGCGGGCAGGGGGTAACTATGGCTACACCTTC.

This clone was seen only once. The chain couples TRBV9 to TRBJ2-7, with 9 bases lining up with TRBD1. Germline V gene lookup returns CDR1 SGDLS and CDR2 YYNGEE. The ends lost 4 bases at V and 4 bases at J; junction bases unmatched: 6. The CDR3 covers 14 residues. CDR3 DNA: TGTGCCAGCAGCCTCCTAGGACAGGGGTACGAGCAGTACTTC. As protein: CASSLLGQGYEQYF.

V gene TRBV19 combines with J gene TRBJ1-5; D ambiguous. Trimming left V 0 bases short and J 15 bases short, with 15 bases between. The CDR3 sequence is 13 residues long. Germline V gene sequence: CDR1 LNHDA, CDR2 SQIVND (reference sequence). CDR3 in amino acids: CASSIDYSASAHF. The CDR3, as DNA: TGTGCCAGTAGTATAGATTATAGTGCGTCGGCGCATTTT. Using reference TRBV19 and TRBJ1-5 for the parts outside the CDR3, the full variable domain is DGGITQSPKYLFRKEGQNVTLSCEQNLNHDAMYWYRQDPGQGLRLIYYSQIVNDFQKGDIAEGYSVSREKKESFPLTVTSAQKNPTAFYLCASSIDYSASAHFGDGTRLSIL.

This chain's CDR3 is CASSPLGTVNEKLFF. CDR3 sequence (DNA): TGTGCCAGCAGCCCCCTAGGGACAGTTAATGAAAAACTGTTTTTT. V is TRBV7-8 and J is TRBJ1-4; 7 bases are a match to TRBD1. The CDR3 spans 15 residues. J gave up 4 bases and V 5 bases, and 7 bases lay outside the gene matches. Germline CDR1 is SGHVS and CDR2 is FQNEAQ.

The chain has TRBV9 and TRBJ1-4, with D unclear. The germline V and J ends were trimmed by 4 bases and 7 bases, with 29 bases remaining between them. Germline V gene lookup returns CDR1 SGDLS and CDR2 YYNGEE. The CDR3 spans 19 residues. The CDR3, as DNA: TGTGCCAGCAGCCCCGGCCCCACTGCCACCCAACGTTCGGTTGAAAAACTGTTTTTT. Its protein is CASSPGPTATQRSVEKLFF.

About this clone: This specimen includes other DNA sequences encoding the same CDR3. This chain connects TRBV7-8 to TRBJ2-7, with no clear D. The CDR3 is 14 amino acids. V was pared by 0 bases and J by 0 bases, with 6 bases between. Germline V gene lookup returns CDR1 SGHVS and CDR2 FQNEAQ. The CDR3 bases are TGTGCCAGCAGCTTAGCGGGCAGCTCCTACGAGCAGTACTTC. Translated, it gives CASSLAGSSYEQYF. Drawing the rest from reference TRBV7-8 and TRBJ2-7, the complete variable domain is GAGVSQSPRYKVAKRGQDVALRCDPISGHVSLFWYQQALGQGPEFLTYFQNEAQLDKSGLPSDRFFAERPEGSVSTLKIQRTQQEDSAVYLCASSLAGSSYEQYFGPGTRLTVT.

This chain connects TRBV4-1 to TRBJ2-7; a possible D gene is TRBD2 (5 bases). The V end was cut by 1 base, the J end by 5 bases, with 9 bases between. Looked up from germline, CDR1 is MGHRA and CDR2 is YSYEKL. The CDR3 runs to 13 residues. This CDR3 reads CASSQVGVHEQYF. CDR3 coding DNA: TGCGCCAGCAGCCAAGTCGGGGTTCACGAGCAGTACTTC.

The CDR3 nucleotides read TGTGCCAGCACCGCGGGTAGGGGTGAAAAACTGTTTTTT. Translating gives CASTAGRGEKLFF. The chain carries TRBV6-5 and TRBJ1-4; D is perhaps TRBD1 (5 bases). The germline V gene has CDR1 MNHEY and CDR2 SVGAGI. Trimming left V 7 bases short and J 7 bases short, with 13 bases between. This CDR3 has 13 residues.

This chain links TRBV3-1 (or the pseudogene TRBV3-2) with TRBJ2-7; 8 bases are a match to TRBD1. V shed 4 bases and J 7 bases; nucleotides not matched to a gene: 9. The CDR3 totals 14 residues. The germline gives CDR1 LGHDT, CDR2 YNNKEL (reference sequence). CDR3 DNA: TGTGCCAGCAGCCGACGACAGGGGTCCTCAGAGCAGTACTTC. It yields the protein CASSRRQGSSEQYF.

This clone was recorded once. V and J are TRBV6-6 and TRBJ1-2, with 10 bases fitting TRBD1. CDR3 length equals 15 residues. J was trimmed by 5 bases and V by 2 bases; bases with no gene match: 5. In germline, CDR1 is MNHNY, CDR2 SVGAGI (reference sequence). The CDR3, as DNA: TGTGCCAGCAGTTACCTGGGACAGGGGCAGTATGGCTACACCTTC. This gives the protein CASSYLGQGQYGYTF.

J is TRBJ2-5 and V is TRBV5-4; 8 bases are a match to TRBD2. The CDR3 contains 15 residues. Per germline, CDR1 SGHNT and CDR2 YYREEE (reference sequence). V lost 4 bases to trimming and J lost 2 bases; unmatched junction nucleotides: 7. CDR3 in DNA: TGTGCCAGCAGCCCGGCGAGCGGGGGACAAGAGACCCAGTACTTC. This sequence encodes CASSPASGGQETQYF. The full variable domain, rest sourced from reference TRBV5-4 and TRBJ2-5, is ETGVTQSPTHLIKTRGQQVTLRCSSQSGHNTVSWYQQALGQGPQFIFQYYREEENGRGNFPPRFSGLQFPNYSSELNVNALELDDSALYLCASSPASGGQETQYFGPGTRLLVL.

As for this clone: Other nucleotide sequences from this sample produce the same CDR3. This rearrangement joins TRBV25-1 to TRBJ1-1; 11 nucleotides align to TRBD1. Germline V lookup: CDR1 MGHDK, CDR2 SYGVNS. V was pared by 6 bases and J by 4 bases, with 4 bases of the junction left unmatched. CDR3 length equals 14 residues. CDR3 nucleotide sequence: TGTGCCAGCAGAGCCGGGACAGGGGGCACTGAAGCTTTCTTT. This codes for CASRAGTGGTEAFF.

The chain recombines TRBV28 with TRBJ1-3; D uncertain. The CDR3 consists of 12 residues. Trimming shortened V by 6 bases and J by 1 base, and 4 bases separated the two germline ends. Germline V gives CDR1 MDHEN, CDR2 SYDVKM. CDR3 nucleotide sequence: TGTGCCAGCAGGCCTTCTGGAAACACCATATATTTT. Amino acids: CASRPSGNTIYF.

J is TRBJ1-6 and V is TRBV6-5; D ambiguous. Germline V lookup: CDR1 MNHEY, CDR2 SVGAGI. The CDR3 covers 15 residues. V lost 5 bases to trimming and J lost 0 bases, with 8 bases between them. In DNA form, the CDR3 reads TGTGCCAGCAGTCCAATGAGCTCCTATAATTCACCCCTCCACTTT. This encodes CASSPMSSYNSPLHF.

The V and J genes are TRBV7-3 and TRBJ2-3; D assignment may be TRBD1 or TRBD2 (5 bases each). CDR1 SGHTA and CDR2 FQGTGA come from the germline V gene. The CDR3 is 14 amino acids. V was cut by 3 bases and J by 2 bases, with 9 bases left in between. CDR3 DNA sequence: TGTGCCAGCAGCTTTCTGGGACCCACAGATACGCAGTATTTT. The encoded protein is CASSFLGPTDTQYF.

This chain joins TRBV29-1 and TRBJ1-1; D gene uncertain. Trimming stripped 7 bases from V and 7 bases from J, with 4 bases between. This CDR3 spans 8 amino acids. The V gene's germline CDR1 is SQVTM and CDR2 ANQGSEA. This CDR3 reads CSDSEAFF. The CDR3, as DNA: TGCAGCGATAGTGAAGCTTTCTTT.

The chain has TRBV19 and TRBJ2-7; TRBD2 matches at 12 bases. This CDR3 contains 15 residues. Germline loops: CDR1 LNHDA, CDR2 SQIVND (reference sequence). J gave up 4 bases and V 3 bases, and 4 bases lay outside the gene matches. CDR3 coding DNA: TGTGCCAGTAGTATGACTAGCGGGAGTGTTTACGAGCAGTACTTC. The encoded protein is CASSMTSGSVYEQYF.

V and J are TRBV6-5 and TRBJ2-5; tentatively, D is TRBD2 (6 bases). CDR1 is MNHEY, CDR2 SVGAGI, per germline. The germline V and J ends were trimmed by 8 bases and 4 bases, with 8 bases remaining between them. This CDR3 spans 11 amino acids. CDR3 DNA: TGTGCCAGCCGGGACTTAGAGACCCAGTACTTC. Encoded protein: CASRDLETQYF.